This T cell receptor beta chain was found in a study of CD8+CD57+ T cells in acquired aplastic anemia (dated by TCRdb to the late 2010s). With regard to the full study: A mean of roughly 3.2 ug of DNA, ranging from roughly 0.19 to 27.4 ug, was extracted from sorted CD4+ and CD8+ cells. CD8+CD57+ expansion was defined as frequency above the mean frequency observed in healthy subjects.

Expansion of CD8+CD57+ cells had been shown by flow cytometry in the patients chosen for sequencing. All patients had severe acquired aplastic anemia diagnosed by International Study of Aplastic Anemia and Agranulocytosis and Camitta criteria. At the time blood was sampled, none of the patients had received any therapy. In this study, sorted CD4+ and CD8+ T cells from the blood of healthy subjects and of severe aplastic anemia patients had their TCR repertoires deep-sequenced. Patients were enrolled under clinicaltrials.gov protocols 00001620, 01623167, 00001397, 00071045, 00081523 and 00961064 in the USA. Ficoll-Paque density gradient centrifugation was used to isolate peripheral blood mononuclear cells. CD4+ and CD8+ T cells were sorted by FACS or magnetic beads before DNA extraction. Genomic DNA served as template for TCR beta VDJ combination and CDR3 sequence profiling. TCR repertoire sequencing was run on an Illumina HiSeq 2000. For the original study's pipeline: TRBV/TRBJ rearrangement plots, CDR3 size and DJ length profiles, and Simpson's diversity index were used to evaluate the repertoires. The most abundant DNA sequence in the deep sequencing data was defined as the immunodominant clone. CDR3 amino acid sequences were screened for sharing across subjects and were compared with published repertoires and the VDJdb database. TCRdb passed the public sequencing reads through fastp at Q25 and MiXCR, retaining productive beta sequences. Duplicate CDR3 protein sequences are folded into a single record with the most common DNA and genes. TCRdb assigned the V and J calls; the authors' analysis was not used. The sample table contains 55,000 to 60,000 distinct CDR3 sequences; only one count was recorded for 57% of them. The ten top clones hold about 16% of the sample.

For this clonotype: What antigen it recognizes has not been identified. Within one base of it there is no much larger clone, and no base qualities were kept.

Beyond this particular receptor, the publication reports: No significant difference in CD8+ Simpson's diversity was found between patients and healthy controls (P=0.060). Although twenty-nine CD8+ CDR3 sequences were shared by patients and controls, these sequences appeared highly expressed in patients and within the immunodominant clones of patients.

Ends trimmed: V by 5 bases, J by 8 bases; bases unmatched to a gene: 9. Reading the germline V gene gives CDR1 SNHLY and CDR2 FYNNEI. The CDR3 runs 15 residues from the cysteine to the phenylalanine. The retained sequence is limited to the CDR3, 45 bases, with the frame set at the first base. The rearrangement joined TRBV2 to TRBJ1-6, with TRBD1 matching 7 junction bases. The clonotype originates from a human donor with aplastic anemia. Material for sequencing was sorted CD4+, CD8+, or CD8+CD57+ T cells (not recorded which) from PBMCs. The CDR3 sequence is CASSTERDSYSPLHF. The sequenced DNA: TGTGCCAGCAGTACAGAGCGGGACAGCTATTCACCCCTCCACTTT.